One sample yielded the 10 T cell receptor beta chains listed below, sequenced in a study of identical twins. TCRdb re-derived calls from the 5' RACE reads in MiXCR, one entry per CDR3 protein. This repertoire shows about 520,000 distinct CDR3 sequences, about 20% found once; its top ten account for around 1%. This same sample was also taken into another study, of T cells expressing NK-cell markers.

The sequencing input was CD4+ T cells sorted from blood. The receptors were gathered from a young woman in good health.

A few counts support this clonotype. The chain combines TRBV7-6 with TRBJ2-1, with D perhaps TRBD1 or TRBD2 (5 bases each). Trimming removed 1 base from V and 10 bases from J, with 14 bases in between. Germline CDR1 is SGHVS and CDR2 is FNYEAQ. This CDR3 is built from 14 residues. As DNA, the CDR3 is TGTGCCAGCAGCTTAGTCTTTGAGGGGAACGAGCAGTTCTTC. Amino acids: CASSLVFEGNEQFF. Supplemented by reference TRBV7-6 and TRBJ2-1, the full variable domain reads GAGVSQSPRYKVTKRGQDVALRCDPISGHVSLYWYRQALGQGPEFLTYFNYEAQQDKSGLPNDRFSAERPEGSISTLTIQRTEQRDSAMYRCASSLVFEGNEQFFGPGTRLTVL.

This sequence joins TRBV6-1 and TRBJ1-2; D call uncertain. V lost 9 bases and J 7 bases, leaving 18 bases between the germline ends. The CDR3 runs to 13 residues. The germline CDR1 and CDR2 sequences are MNHNS and SASEGT. CDR3 in amino acids: CASSPGPGFGYTF. CDR3 nucleotide sequence: TGTGCCAGTAGCCCCGGTCCGGGATTTGGCTACACCTTC.

Only a few counts were recorded for this clonotype. The J gene is TRBJ1-1, the V gene TRBV29-1; the D is unclear. Germline V CDR1 and CDR2: SQVTM, ANQGSEA. V was shortened by 0 bases and J by 8 bases, with 7 bases between the two germline ends. This CDR3 comprises 11 residues. CDR3 sequence: CSVEDEVEAFF. CDR3 coding DNA: TGCAGCGTTGAAGATGAGGTAGAAGCTTTCTTT.

This clonotype was counted a few times. The chain has TRBV6-5 and TRBJ2-3; TRBD1 might be the D (5 bases). Per germline, CDR1 MNHEY and CDR2 SVGAGI. Trimming cost V 0 bases and J 3 bases, with 13 bases left between them. This CDR3 is 16 amino acids long. The CDR3 sequence is CASSYSPVGATDTQYF. The CDR3 DNA follows: TGTGCCAGCAGTTACTCCCCCGTAGGGGCGACAGATACGCAGTATTTT.

The chain has TRBV20-1 and TRBJ2-7; possibly TRBD1 for D (5 bases). This CDR3 has 17 amino acids. Germline V CDR1 and CDR2: DFQATT, SNEGSKA (reference sequence). Trimming stripped 0 bases from V and 3 bases from J, with 21 bases between. The CDR3 DNA sequence: TGCAGTGCTAGAGATAGGCCGGGTAGGGGTTCCAACTACGAGCAGTACTTC. It yields the protein CSARDRPGRGSNYEQYF.

The V call is TRBV20-1, the J call TRBJ1-1; D may be TRBD1 (5 bases). Trimming stripped 1 base from V and 1 base from J, with 13 bases between. Germline V CDR1 and CDR2: DFQATT, SNEGSKA (reference sequence). The CDR3 runs 15 residues. CDR3 in amino acids: CSARAEGGQNTEAFF. The CDR3 bases are TGCAGTGCTAGAGCTGAGGGCGGACAGAACACTGAAGCTTTCTTT.

The chain joins TRBV14 to TRBJ2-5, with unresolved D. V was clipped by 1 base and J by 3 bases, with 9 bases between them. The germline gives CDR1 SGHDN, CDR2 FVKESK. The CDR3 runs to 14 residues. CDR3 bases: TGTGCCAGCAGCCAAGCGAACTCCGAAGAGACCCAGTACTTC. Protein product: CASSQANSEETQYF. The whole variable domain, remainder taken from reference TRBV14 and TRBJ2-5, is EAGVTQFPSHSVIEKGQTVTLRCDPISGHDNLYWYRRVMGKEIKFLLHFVKESKQDESGMPNNRFLAERTGGTYSTLKVQPAELEDSGVYFCASSQANSEETQYFGPGTRLLVL.

V and J are TRBV7-8 and TRBJ2-3, with D hard to call. V gave up 2 bases and J gave up 0 bases, with 6 bases separating them. This CDR3 spans 14 amino acids. Germline V CDR1 and CDR2: SGHVS, FQNEAQ. CDR3 region: CASSLQRSTDTQYF. CDR3 sequence (DNA): TGTGCCAGCAGCTTACAGAGAAGCACAGATACGCAGTATTTT.

This sequence joins TRBV20-1 and TRBJ2-5; D is undetermined. CDR1 DFQATT and CDR2 SNEGSKA come from the germline V gene (reference sequence). The V end lost 3 bases, the J end lost 5 bases, and 7 bases lay between the germline ends. The CDR3 consists of 11 residues. The CDR3, as DNA: TGCAGTGCTAGCCCCGAGGAGACCCAGTACTTC. It translates to CSASPEETQYF.

The chain carries TRBV27 and TRBJ2-6, with TRBD1 matching over 9 bases. Germline assignment: CDR1 MNHEY and CDR2 SMNVEV (reference sequence). J was trimmed by 2 bases and V by 6 bases; bases with no gene match: 11. CDR3 size: 18 residues. The CDR3 nucleotides are TGTGCCAGCAGATCTTACTCGGACAGGGGAACTGGGGCCAACGTCCTGACTTTC. It yields the protein CASRSYSDRGTGANVLTF.